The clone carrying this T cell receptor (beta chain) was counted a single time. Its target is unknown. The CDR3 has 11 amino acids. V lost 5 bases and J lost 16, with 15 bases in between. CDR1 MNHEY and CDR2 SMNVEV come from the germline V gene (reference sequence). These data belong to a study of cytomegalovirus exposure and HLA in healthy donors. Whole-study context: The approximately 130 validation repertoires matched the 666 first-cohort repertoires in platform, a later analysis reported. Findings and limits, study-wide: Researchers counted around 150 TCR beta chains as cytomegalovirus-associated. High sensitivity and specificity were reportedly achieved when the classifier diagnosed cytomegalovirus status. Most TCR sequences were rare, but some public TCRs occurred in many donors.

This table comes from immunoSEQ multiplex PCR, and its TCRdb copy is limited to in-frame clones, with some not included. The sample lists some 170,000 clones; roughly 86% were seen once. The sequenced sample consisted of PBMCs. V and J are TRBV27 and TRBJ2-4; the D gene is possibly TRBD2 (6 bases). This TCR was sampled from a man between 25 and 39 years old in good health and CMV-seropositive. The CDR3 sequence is CASSSGGRFYF. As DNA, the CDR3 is TGTGCCAGCAGTAGTGGGGGGAGGTTTTACTTC.